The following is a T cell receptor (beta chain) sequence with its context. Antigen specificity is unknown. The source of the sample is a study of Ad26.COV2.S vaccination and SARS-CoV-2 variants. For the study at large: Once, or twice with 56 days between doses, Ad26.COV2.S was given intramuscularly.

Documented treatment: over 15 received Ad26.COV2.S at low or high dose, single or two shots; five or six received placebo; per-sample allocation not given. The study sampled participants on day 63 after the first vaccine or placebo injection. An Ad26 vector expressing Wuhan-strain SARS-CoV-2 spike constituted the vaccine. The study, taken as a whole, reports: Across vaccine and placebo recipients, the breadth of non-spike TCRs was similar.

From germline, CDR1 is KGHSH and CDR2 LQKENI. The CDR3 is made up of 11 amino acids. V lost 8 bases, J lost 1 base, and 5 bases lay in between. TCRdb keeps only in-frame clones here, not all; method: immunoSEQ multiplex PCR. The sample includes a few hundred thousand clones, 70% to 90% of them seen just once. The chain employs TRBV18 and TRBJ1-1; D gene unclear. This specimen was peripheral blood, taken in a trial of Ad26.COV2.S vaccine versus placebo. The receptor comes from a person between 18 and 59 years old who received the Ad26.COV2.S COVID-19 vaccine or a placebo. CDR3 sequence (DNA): TGTGCCAGCGACTCGAACACTGAAGCTTTCTTT. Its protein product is CASDSNTEAFF.